Presented here are 5 T cell receptor beta chains from one specimen sequenced in a study of blood T cell repertoires in COVID-19. Profiling relied on immunoSEQ multiplex PCR, and the TCRdb table lists in-frame clones only, not all of them. The sample consists of about 470,000 clones, around 87% of them appearing once. Material: PBMCs or T cells enriched from blood (not recorded which). All receptors come from a woman aged 18-35 years who had recovered from COVID-19.

CDR3 loop: CASSQGALSRKETQYF. DNA of the CDR3: TGTGCCAGCAGCCAAGGGGCCCTTTCCAGAAAAGAGACCCAGTACTTC. This chain joins TRBV14 and TRBJ2-5; D not certain. V lost 1 base and J 3 bases, leaving 15 bases between the germline ends. From germline, CDR1 is SGHDN and CDR2 FVKESK. The CDR3 is 16 residues long. The variable domain in full, completed from reference TRBV14 and TRBJ2-5, reads EAGVTQFPSHSVIEKGQTVTLRCDPISGHDNLYWYRRVMGKEIKFLLHFVKESKQDESGMPNNRFLAERTGGTYSTLKVQPAELEDSGVYFCASSQGALSRKETQYFGPGTRLLVL.

This sequence joins TRBV3-1 (or the pseudogene TRBV3-2) and TRBJ2-5; 7 nucleotides line up with TRBD1. V shed 3 bases and J 3 bases; nucleotides not matched to a gene: 1. Germline CDR1 LGHDT, CDR2 YNNKEL (reference sequence). The CDR3 length is 13 residues. The CDR3 region has the DNA TGTGCCAGCAGCCAGGGGACAGAAGAGACCCAGTACTTC. As protein: CASSQGTEETQYF.

The chain recombines TRBV27 with TRBJ1-1; 10 positions agree with TRBD1. J gave up 3 bases and V 6 bases, and 4 bases lay outside the gene matches. This CDR3 has 14 amino acids. Germline V gene lookup returns CDR1 MNHEY and CDR2 SMNVEV (reference sequence). The DNA of the CDR3 is TGTGCCAGCAGCTGGGGGACAGGGGACACTGAAGCTTTCTTT. It codes for CASSWGTGDTEAFF.

CDR3 loop: CASSQAPGAGNTIYF. The CDR3 region has the DNA TGTGCCAGCAGCCAAGCCCCAGGGGCTGGAAACACCATATATTTT. The chain recombines TRBV3-1 (or the pseudogene TRBV3-2) with TRBJ1-3; D is perhaps TRBD1 (6 bases). Looked up from germline, CDR1 is LGHDT and CDR2 is YNNKEL (reference sequence). V gave up 1 base and J gave up 2 bases, with 9 bases separating them. CDR3 size: 15 residues.

This clone was picked up one time. This chain connects TRBV24-1 to TRBJ2-3; 7 bases match TRBD1. Trimming at V came to 9 bases and at J to 0 bases, leaving 8 bases not matched to a gene. The CDR3 sequence is 15 residues long. CDR1 and CDR2 (germline): KGHDR, SFDVKD. In DNA, the CDR3 is TGTGCCACCGGGGTAAGACAGGGTAGCACAGATACGCAGTATTTT. It is translated as CATGVRQGSTDTQYF.